A selection of T cell receptor beta chains follows, all from one sample in a study of blood T cell repertoires in COVID-19. The table came from immunoSEQ multiplex PCR; TCRdb's copy has only in-frame clones and leaves some out. In the table there are 250,000 to 300,000 clones, 91% of which are singletons. The source material was PBMCs or T cells enriched from blood (not recorded which). The receptors come from a human donor in a cohort exposed to, infected with or recovered from COVID-19 (not recorded which). The donor label of this sample is uncertain. Both conserved end residues are part of each CDR3. The D gene is left open where the match is weak. For some rows the clone size is stated as once, few or many, or as a class when expanded; others skip it.

j_call v_call clone_size d_call cdr3_aa cdr3_nt
TRBJ1-4 TRBV19 NA NA CASSRQGQEKLFF TGTGCCAGTAGTAGGCAGGGCCAGGAAAAACTGTTTTTT
TRBJ2-2 TRBV5-8 NA NA CASSLLVRTGELFF TGTGCCAGCAGCTTGCTGGTTCGGACCGGGGAGCTGTTTTTT
TRBJ2-3 TRBV12-5 NA TRBD2 CASGLVLGGGLTDTQYF TGTGCTAGTGGTTTGGTACTGGGCGGGGGGCTCACAGATACGCAGTATTTT
TRBJ1-1 TRBV4-1 NA NA CASSQEDRLTEAFF TGCGCCAGCAGCCAGGAAGACAGGCTGACTGAAGCTTTCTTT
TRBJ2-3 TRBV30 NA NA CAWRQQDTQYF TGTGCCTGGAGACAGCAGGATACGCAGTATTTT
TRBJ2-7 TRBV5-1 NA TRBD1 CASSGGQGPTGEQYF TGCGCCAGCAGCGGGGGACAGGGGCCTACGGGGGAGCAGTACTTC
TRBJ1-1 TRBV11-2 NA NA CASSLDRGNEAFF TGTGCCAGCAGCTTAGATCGGGGTAATGAAGCTTTCTTT
TRBJ1-2 TRBV11-2 NA TRBD1 CASSFNPGQIAYGYTF TGTGCCAGCAGCTTTAATCCGGGACAGATAGCCTATGGCTACACCTTC
TRBJ1-1 TRBV5-1 NA NA CASRLGRTEAFF TGCGCCAGCAGGCTCGGGAGGACTGAAGCTTTCTTT
TRBJ2-3 TRBV29-1 NA TRBD2 CSVAKRGVTDTQYF TGCAGCGTTGCGAAGCGGGGGGTCACAGATACGCAGTATTTT
TRBJ2-2 TRBV10-3 NA NA CAISDGQTNTGELFF TGTGCCATCAGTGACGGACAGACAAACACCGGGGAGCTGTTTTTT
TRBJ1-1 TRBV13 NA TRBD1 CASSWTGGTEAFF TGTGCCAGCAGCTGGACAGGGGGCACTGAAGCTTTCTTT
TRBJ1-1 TRBV28 NA NA CASSSPGNTEAFF TGTGCCAGCTCCTCCCCCGGGAACACTGAAGCTTTCTTT
TRBJ1-5 TRBV2 NA NA CASRPGGVDKPQHF TGTGCCAGCAGGCCCGGGGGAGTGGATAAGCCCCAGCATTTT
TRBJ1-1 TRBV18 NA TRBD1 CASSPPTGTEAFF TGTGCCAGCTCACCACCGACAGGGACTGAAGCTTTCTTT
TRBJ1-2 TRBV7-6 NA TRBD1 CASSPQDRGGYGYTF TGTGCCAGCAGCCCTCAGGACAGGGGTGGCTATGGCTACACCTTC
TRBJ2-5 TRBV9 NA TRBD2 CASSVVAGGQETQYF TGTGCCAGCAGCGTAGTTGCGGGGGGGCAAGAGACCCAGTACTTC
TRBJ1-2 TRBV5-6 once NA CASSGPDIYGYTF TGTGCCAGCAGCGGGCCGGACATCTATGGCTACACCTTC
TRBJ1-2 TRBV18 NA TRBD1 CASSRTGTGRIDGYTF TGTGCCAGCTCACGGACCGGGACAGGCCGTATCGATGGCTACACCTTC
TRBJ1-6 TRBV9 NA NA CASSETQSNSPLHF TGTGCCAGCAGCGAGACACAGAGTAATTCACCCCTCCACTTT
TRBJ1-5 TRBV7-8 NA NA CASSLYRDQPQHF TGTGCCAGCAGCTTATACAGGGATCAGCCCCAGCATTTT
TRBJ1-1 TRBV6-2/TRBV6-3 NA NA CASSYDNPGTEAFF TGTGCCAGCAGTTACGACAACCCGGGGACTGAAGCTTTCTTT
TRBJ1-2 TRBV29-1 NA NA CSVDRQGGYTF TGCAGCGTTGATCGTCAGGGAGGCTACACCTTC
TRBJ2-4 TRBV9 NA TRBD2 CASSGGGGIRNIQYF TGTGCCAGCAGCGGCGGGGGAGGGATACGAAACATTCAGTACTTC
TRBJ1-5 TRBV6-2/TRBV6-3 NA NA CASSLAGSLSNQPQHF TGTGCCAGCAGCCTCGCGGGCAGCCTTAGCAATCAGCCCCAGCATTTT
TRBJ1-5 TRBV19 NA NA CASKWLRGQPQHF TGTGCCAGTAAGTGGCTCCGGGGTCAGCCCCAGCATTTT
TRBJ2-7 TRBV6-5 NA NA CASFRFEQYF TGTGCCAGCTTTCGGTTCGAGCAGTACTTC
TRBJ1-3 TRBV29-1 NA NA CSAGEAGNTIYF TGCAGCGCCGGGGAAGCTGGAAACACCATATATTTT
TRBJ1-2 TRBV7-3 NA NA CASSPGTGANYGYTF TGTGCCAGCAGCCCAGGGACGGGAGCTAACTATGGCTACACCTTC